This paragraph covers one T cell receptor beta chain sequence. Its antigen is not known. This sample was included in a study of response to subunit inactivated influenza vaccine. The CDR3 extends over 13 amino acids. Germline lookup yields CDR1 DFQATT and CDR2 SNEGSKA (reference sequence). J gave up 8 bases and V 5 bases, and 7 bases lay outside the gene matches. TCRdb reprocessed the RT-PCR reads with MiXCR, giving one entry per CDR3 protein. The table lists 500,000 to 600,000 distinct CDR3 sequences, over 10% of them singletons. General study points: Authors suggested each seasonal flu vaccination may recruit only limited numbers of new T cells.

The receptor comes from a man aged 45-60 years who received an inactivated influenza vaccine. The genes are TRBV20-1 and TRBJ2-1; 9 nucleotides match TRBD2. The sample in question was PBMCs from blood, obtained roughly 6 weeks after vaccination. CDR3 residues: CSAGLAGKHEQFF. CDR3 nucleotides: TGCAGTGCTGGGCTAGCGGGAAAGCATGAGCAGTTCTTC.